The TCR beta chain described here comes from a study of cytomegalovirus exposure and HLA in healthy donors (dated by TCRdb to the late 2010s). As for the study more broadly: An earlier analysis of roughly 610 of the donors reported 276 Gb of sequence data and some 110 million unique TCR beta sequences obtained from around 180 million T cells. To predict cytomegalovirus infection status, the study brought together high-throughput TCR immunosequencing, statistical association of individual TCRs with disease status, and machine learning. In the later analysis, no new phenotypic data were used to find candidate immune exposures; instead, reliance was placed on TCR beta sequences and their occurrence across donors. In a later analysis, previously published TCR beta repertoires from 670 or so donors were re-analyzed and high-resolution HLA genotyping was added so that TCR occurrence patterns could be studied. Along with the roughly 710-subject first cohort, a separate validation cohort of approximately 110 different subjects was used. Alongside the repertoire data, information on donor age, sex, ethnicity and CMV serostatus was compiled. Typing coverage varied by locus: about 620-630 donors for A, B, C, DRB1 and DQB1; approximately 500 for DQA1; more than 600 for DPA1; around 490 for DPB1. An early release covering 550 to 650 HLA-typed donors comprised 250 to 350 gigabases of sequencing data and approximately 85 million unique TCR sequences. The aim of the study was to test whether cataloging public T cell receptors could identify signatures of past pathogen exposure. The T cell repertoires of several hundred subjects were profiled by immunosequencing and related to cytomegalovirus serostatus. HLA typing covered class I and class II loci at four-digit resolution. An earlier analysis of a few hundred of the donors applied high-throughput TCR beta sequencing to assess whether each TCR beta V gene segment acted as functional or pseudogenic. The genetic ancestry cluster associated with self-reported Caucasian donors included roughly 84% of the roughly 360 genotyped donors. All discovery cohort repertoires had been generated using a single sequencing platform. On average, roughly 200,000 unique TCR beta nucleotide sequences were sequenced per donor among more than 350 genotyped donors of the cohort, with 15% to 20% of those sequences being non-productive. A few DR-DQ haplotypes were treated as single units for association and clustering because of strong linkage in the cohort. In a later genetic analysis, genome-wide SNP genotypes for about three fifths of the 666 donors were used, and that subset was treated as a discovery cohort. Broader findings and caveats from the paper: A few of the identified cytomegalovirus-associated TCR beta chains were confirmed in vitro to be specific for cytomegalovirus antigens. A later analysis found that TCR association rates varied across HLA loci, with DRB1 alleles showing the most associated TCRs and HLA-C alleles the fewest. The study listed around 160 TCR beta chains as associated with cytomegalovirus. Roughly uniform sequencing depth across donors was assumed in presence/absence analyses, although this assumption may not hold. Because the 87-base-pair reads could not distinguish some IMGT-functional V segments, including TRBV6-2 and TRBV6-3, those segments were excluded. Most TCR sequences were seen in very few donors, while some public TCRs were found in many individuals. When HLA alleles, especially DR and DQ, strongly co-occurred, attributing TCR associations to individual alleles was difficult. V-gene and J-gene trimming of TCR beta chains was associated with a missense DCLRE1C variant in a later genetic analysis, and the association was replicated in an independent cohort. An earlier analysis of around 500 of the donors showed that most TCR beta V segments appeared in productive rearrangements either about 87% or about 30% of the time, which broadly matched IMGT annotations. A later analysis reported that several top co-occurrence clusters appeared linked to parvovirus B19, influenza, CMV and Epstein-Barr virus. Most CMV-associated TCR beta chains appeared to be HLA-restricted in a later analysis, and the HLA associations seemed to be driven largely by CMV exposure. A group of highly shared sequence variants was considered likely to be a technical artifact of the sequencing pipeline. In a later analysis, HLA-associated TCR beta chains showed more clonal expansion and lower generation probabilities than non-associated chains that were equally common. Immune exposure information for the cohort was limited to CMV serostatus. This cohort had only TCR beta chains sequenced, and the lack of alpha or paired-chain data limited which features could be detected. Compared with the roughly 720-donor mean, donors in an Asian-associated ancestry cluster had fewer N-insertions in productive TCRs, according to a later genetic analysis. A further reported finding was that TCR beta sequences accurately predicted the HLA-A and HLA-B alleles for most subjects in the first cohort. Linkage disequilibrium might explain the correlated functional status among segregating V segments, but an unknown experimental factor could not be excluded. The earlier analysis of nearly 600 of the donors excluded some 16 rarely observed V segments, including chromosome 9 orphons, because counts were too low. HLA typing was unavailable for some donors at each locus, so association tests used only the typed subset. According to the authors, the approach could potentially be generalized to other disease states and immunological phenotypes. The classifier was reported to diagnose cytomegalovirus status with high specificity and sensitivity in both the original cohort and the validation cohort. A later analysis associated 15,000 to 20,000 TCR beta sequences with specific HLA alleles at a false discovery rate of 0.05.

The method was the immunoSEQ multiplex PCR assay. The multiplex PCR relied on a mix of 60 forward primers for TCR Vbeta segments and 13 reverse primers for TCR Jbeta segments. Amplification of the CDR3 region of rearranged TCR beta genes was performed with a multiplex PCR assay on genomic DNA. Amplified TCR beta libraries were sequenced as 87-base-pair reads on the Illumina HiSeq System. Under the source paper's analysis protocol: A later analysis counted approximately 74 million unique TCR beta chains across the 550 to 750 repertoires, and some 11 million of these chains were shared by at least two donors. To remove PCR and sequencing errors, raw reads were error-corrected and collapsed into unique sequences using a nearest-neighbor algorithm that merged closely related sequences. To assign V, D and J gene segments, CDR3 sequences were aligned to IMGT reference sequences. Each retained sequence needed at least a six-nucleotide match to both a V gene segment and a J gene segment. Rearrangements were called productive when the CDR3 lacked stop codons and stayed in frame with V and J; all others were non-productive. Following IMGT convention, CDR3 was defined as the stretch from the second conserved V-encoded cysteine to the conserved J-encoded phenylalanine. The earlier analysis of 587 of the donors excluded any sequence lacking an unambiguous match to a single V gene segment. In an earlier analysis of a few hundred of the donors, V segments were called functional above 56.7% productive rearrangements and were called segregating when the between-donor standard deviation exceeded 5%. A statistical classification framework was built to diagnose cytomegalovirus status from the catalog of TCR beta chain sequences. In a later analysis, V and J genes were assigned by comparing TCR nucleotide sequences against IMGT/GENE-DB human TR gene sequences. In a later analysis, CDR3 sequences and most-parsimonious VDJ recombination scenarios were assigned using the TCRdist pipeline. In a later analysis, every TCR beta chain was defined by the combination of its CDR3 amino acid sequence and its V-gene family, and reads without a unique V-gene family were dropped. A later analysis removed 592 highly shared, low-generation-probability nucleotide sequences to deal with suspected cross-contamination and a sequencing artifact. A later analysis calculated a clonal expansion index for each public chain from normalized within-repertoire ranks of inferred template counts. In a later analysis, generation probabilities were computed with a VDJ recombination model fitted to out-of-frame rearrangements, and the resulting probabilities were checked against IGoR. Hypergeometric tests were used in a later analysis to score TCR-TCR, TCR-HLA and TCR-CMV co-occurrence, with a repertoire-size bias correction applied to the TCR pairs. To estimate false discovery rates, a later analysis permuted the HLA or CMV assignments 20 times. In a later analysis, co-occurring TCRs were grouped using DBSCAN, and TCRdist sequence similarity was added for clustering within HLA-allele-positive subsets. For co-occurrence clustering, repertoires with fewer than 30,000 or more than 120,000 public chains were excluded, along with 4 to 6 repertoires with anomalous nucleotide sharing. TCRdb limited this immuneACCESS table to in-frame rearrangements with V and J called. A share of clones is missing; checked studies link under half to unresolved V genes, and the rest is unexplained. V, J and clone size derive from that table, while D and trimming were established from the DNA sequence. A total of around 140,000 clones appear in this sample, over 60% of them only once. The top ten clonotypes cover approximately 1.8% of the sample.

Comments on this clone: Its antigen is currently not known. No base qualities exist here, and no much larger clone lies one base off it.

The cohort comprised approximately 700 healthy bone marrow donors. Cohort members were all nominally healthy when sampled, although unrecorded immune exposures were likely present. The donor was CMV seropositive and was included in the group of 250 to 300 seropositive cohort members. Every donor gave a peripheral blood sample, and the peripheral blood mononuclear cells from that sample were used for TCR beta sequencing. The Qiagen DNeasy Blood Extraction Kit was used to extract genomic DNA from the blood cell samples. Reading the germline V gene (reference sequence) gives CDR1 MNHEY and CDR2 SMNVEV. Germline trimming: 3 bases from V, 7 bases from J; junction bases outside gene matches: 6. The CDR3 runs 14 amino acids, cysteine and phenylalanine included. The DNA shown is the 42-base CDR3, in frame from base 1.

The rearranged segments are TRBV27 and TRBJ2-1; the junction holds 7 bases that match TRBD2. The sequenced sample consisted of PBMCs. The receptor was derived from a female donor in good health and CMV-seropositive. The DNA is TGTGCCAGCAGTTTTTCCGGGACTAAAAATGAGCAGTTCTTC. Protein translation: CASSFSGTKNEQFF.